The 19 T cell receptor beta chains below were found in one sample sequenced in a study of T cells in women clearing cervical HPV infection. Only in-frame clones appear in the TCRdb table, and some are missing; sequencing was by immunoSEQ multiplex PCR. The sample holds 45,000 to 55,000 clones. What was sequenced was blood buffy coat. Receptors originate from a woman aged 18 to 69 with a cervical HPV16 infection that either progressed to CIN3+ or cleared (not recorded which).

Concerning this clone: The read ends 3 residues before the CDR3 terminus; that terminus is restored from the germline J gene. This chain links TRBV4-2 with TRBJ2-5; 11 bases are a match to TRBD2. The J segment lost 1 base and the V segment lost 4 bases, leaving 8 bases of the junction unmatched. CDR3 size: 17 residues. Germline values: CDR1 LGHNA, CDR2 YNFKEQ. Partial CDR3 DNA: TGTGCCAGCAGCCCTCCCGGACTAGCGGGCCTCCAAGAGACC. It specifies CASSPPGLAGLQET. The entire CDR3 is CASSPPGLAGLQETQYF.

Details on this clone: The read stops 3 residues short of the end of the CDR3; the missing end is completed from the germline J gene. The chain uses TRBV18 and TRBJ2-4; 7 bases fit TRBD1. There are 14 residues in the CDR3. The germline V gene encodes CDR1 KGHSH and CDR2 LQKENI. Incomplete CDR3 DNA: TGTGCCAGCTCACCAGTAGGGACAGCCGCTGGT. Translating it yields CASSPVGTAAG. The CDR3, in full, reads CASSPVGTAAGQYF. Together with reference TRBV18 and TRBJ2-4, the CDR3 gives the full variable domain: NAGVMQNPRHLVRRRGQEARLRCSPMKGHSHVYWYRQLPEEGLKFMVYLQKENIIDESGMPKERFSAEFPKEGPSILRIQQVVRGDSAAYFCASSPVGTAAGQYFGAGTRLSVL.

About this clone: The read halts 3 residues ahead of the CDR3 end, with the missing end drawn from the germline J gene. V and J are TRBV19 and TRBJ2-7; tentative D call: TRBD1 (6 bases). The V and J ends lost 3 bases and 3 bases respectively, with 9 bases between them. This CDR3 contains 13 residues. The germline CDR1 and CDR2 sequences are LNHDA and SQIVND (reference sequence). The CDR3 DNA, read in part, is TGTGCCAGTAGTATTACAGGGATCTACGAG. Residues: CASSITGIYE. The CDR3 reads in full as CASSITGIYEQYF.

For this clone: Read data end 3 residues before the CDR3 end; the end is taken from the germline J gene. The chain joins TRBV10-3 to TRBJ1-5, with D possibly being TRBD1 (5 bases). Trimming took 6 bases from V and 5 from J, leaving 11 bases between them. The CDR3 has 13 amino acids. In germline, CDR1 is ENHRY, CDR2 SYGVKD. CDR3 residues: CAISQGEDQPQHF. Incomplete CDR3 DNA: TGTGCCATCAGCCAAGGGGAGGATCAGCCC.

As for this clone: The sequence runs out 3 residues before the end of the CDR3; the remainder is reconstructed from the germline J gene. The chain recombines TRBV6-1 with TRBJ2-2; TRBD2 is a possible D gene (6 bases). Germline loops: CDR1 MNHNS, CDR2 SASEGT. The CDR3 consists of 15 residues. The CDR3 here is CASSDPGLPNEKLFF. The covered CDR3 bases are TGTGCCAGCAGTGATCCGGGACTTCCTAATGAAAAG.

The CDR3 DNA, read in part, is TGTGCCAGCAGCCGCGGCGGAACCTCTGGAAACACC. Its translation: CASSRGGTSGNT. The full CDR3 reads CASSRGGTSGNTIYF. The J gene is TRBJ1-3, the V gene TRBV14; D unclear. The read halts 3 residues ahead of the CDR3 end, with the missing end drawn from the germline J gene. The germline V and J ends were trimmed by 4 bases and 0 bases, with 10 bases remaining between them. CDR1 and CDR2 from the germline V gene are SGHDN and FVKESK. The CDR3 runs to 15 residues.

A note on this clone: Sequencing ends 3 residues short of the CDR3 end; the germline J gene provides the rest. The chain uses TRBV5-6 and TRBJ2-1; the D gene is possibly TRBD2 (7 bases). CDR3 length: 15 amino acids. The germline CDR1 and CDR2 sequences are SGHDT and YYEEEE. Trimming took 1 base from V and 9 from J, leaving 17 bases between them. The CDR3 is CASSLRVSRGGEQFF. The DNA read from the CDR3 is TGTGCCAGCAGCTTGAGGGTTTCGAGGGGGGGTGAG.

With respect to this clone: The CDR3 goes on 3 residues after the read ends, and that part is filled in from the germline J gene. The chain is built from TRBV20-1 and TRBJ2-3, with D maybe TRBD1 (7 bases). Trimming cost V 5 bases and J 0 bases, with 12 bases left between them. Germline CDR1 reads DFQATT; CDR2 reads SNEGSKA (reference sequence). CDR3 length: 14 residues. CDR3 DNA, as far as it was read: TGCAGTGCTCAGGGGGGCTCTAGCACAGATACG. Protein: CSAQGGSSTDT. Given in full, the CDR3 is CSAQGGSSTDTQYF.

With regard to this clone: The read gets to within 3 residues of the CDR3 end, and the germline J gene fills in the rest. The V and J genes are TRBV7-9 and TRBJ1-2; D not resolved. Per germline, CDR1 SEHNR and CDR2 FQNEAQ (reference sequence). The CDR3 runs 14 residues. This CDR3 reads CASSPLAGNYDYTF. Partial CDR3 DNA: TGTGCCAGCAGCCCCCTAGCGGGGAACTACGAC.

Worth noting for this clone: The read terminates 3 residues ahead of where the CDR3 ends, so the germline J gene completes it. The genes are TRBV6-4 and TRBJ2-3; the match to TRBD2 covers 8 bases. CDR1 is MRHNA, CDR2 SNTAGT, per germline. The CDR3 length is 14 residues. V was pared by 3 bases and J by 1 base, with 0 bases of the junction left unmatched. CDR3 bases read: TGTGCCAGCAGTGAGCGGGGGGGCACAGATACG. Translated: CASSERGGTDT. The full CDR3 is CASSERGGTDTQYF.

As concerns this clone: The sequence runs out 3 residues before the end of the CDR3; the remainder is reconstructed from the germline J gene. This chain links TRBV12-3 or TRBV12-4 with TRBJ2-1, with D unclear. The CDR3 runs 11 residues. V shed 3 bases and J shed 8 bases, with 5 bases lying between them. The CDR3 bases that were read are TGTGCCAGCAGTTTCGTCGATGAG. Translation gives CASSFVDE. The complete CDR3 protein is CASSFVDEQFF.

A note on this clone: The read ends 3 residues shy of where the CDR3 ends; the end is completed using the germline J gene. The V and J genes are TRBV19 and TRBJ1-2; TRBD1 might be the D (6 bases). The CDR3 length is 15 residues. In germline, CDR1 is LNHDA, CDR2 SQIVND (reference sequence). The DNA read from the CDR3 is TGTGCCAGTAGTACAGCGGGGGCCGCCTACAATGAC. This encodes CASSTAGAAYND. The CDR3 as a whole reads CASSTAGAAYNDYTF.

Remarks on this clone: The read ends 3 residues before the CDR3 terminus; that terminus is restored from the germline J gene. The J gene is TRBJ2-3, the V gene TRBV5-4, with TRBD1 as a possible D gene (6 bases). The CDR3 runs to 14 residues. The V gene's germline CDR1 is SGHNT and CDR2 YYREEE (reference sequence). The CDR3: CASSFGTTQETQYF. The CDR3 bases that were read are TGTGCCAGCAGCTTTGGGACAACACAAGAGACG.

As to this clone: The CDR3 end is not reached by the read, which stops 3 residues before it; the germline J gene fills it in. The chain couples TRBV2 to TRBJ2-3, with 7 bases identical to TRBD2. The CDR3 covers 15 residues. Germline V gene sequence: CDR1 SNHLY, CDR2 FYNNEI. The CDR3 DNA, read in part, is TGTGCCAGCAGATCAAGAGCGGGGACCCAAGAGACG. Its protein is CASRSRAGTQET. The CDR3, in full, reads CASRSRAGTQETQYF.

Concerning this clone: The DNA ends 3 residues before the CDR3 does, and the rest of the CDR3 is filled in from the germline J gene. This chain links TRBV20-1 with TRBJ2-3; TRBD2 matches 9 bases. V lost 6 bases and J lost 0; bases outside the gene matches: 4. The CDR3 runs 14 residues. Germline V gene lookup returns CDR1 DFQATT and CDR2 SNEGSKA (reference sequence). CDR3 sequence reads: CSASSGGSTDTQYF. Partial CDR3 DNA: TGCAGTGCCAGTAGCGGGGGTAGCACAGATACG.

A note on this clone: From the germline J gene comes the end of the CDR3, since the read stops 3 residues before it. The rearrangement uses TRBV7-6 and TRBJ1-2; D might be TRBD1 (5 bases). The CDR3 spans 16 residues. CDR1 is SGHVS and CDR2 is FNYEAQ in the germline V gene. The part of the CDR3 DNA that was read is TGTGCCAGCAGCTCGGGGACCGGGACTAGCAAGGATGAC. It encodes CASSSGTGTSKDD. From start to end, the CDR3 is CASSSGTGTSKDDYTF.

In regard to this clone: The read halts 3 residues ahead of the CDR3 end, with the missing end drawn from the germline J gene. The rearrangement links TRBV19 to TRBJ2-7; D might be TRBD2 (6 bases). V lost 10 bases and J 2 bases, leaving 12 bases between the germline ends. Per the germline V gene, CDR1 is LNHDA and CDR2 is SQIVND (reference sequence). The CDR3 consists of 12 residues. The covered CDR3 bases are TGTGCCACCTCCTCGGGGGCCTACGAG. Its translation is CATSSGAYE. The whole CDR3 sequence reads CATSSGAYEQYF.

Of note for this clone: Read sequence stops 3 residues before the CDR3 end, and the germline J gene provides the missing end. The chain couples TRBV29-1 to TRBJ1-4; TRBD1 is a possible D gene (5 bases). Germline V lookup: CDR1 SQVTM, CDR2 ANQGSEA. The CDR3 is 19 residues long. CDR3 bases read: TGCAGCGTTGGAGGGTGGCGGCAGGGCATTGTCTCTGGGGCCAACGTA. Its translation: CSVGGWRQGIVSGANV. The full CDR3 protein reads CSVGGWRQGIVSGANVLFF.

About this clone: The read gets to within 3 residues of the CDR3 end, and the germline J gene fills in the rest. The rearrangement uses TRBV20-1 and TRBJ2-3, with TRBD2 identical over 10 bases. Unmatched junction bases numbered 5, after V lost 0 bases and J lost 2 bases. The germline CDR1 and CDR2 sequences are DFQATT and SNEGSKA (reference sequence). The CDR3 length is 16 residues. CDR3 region: CSARDLLAGATDTQYF. The DNA read from the CDR3 is TGCAGTGCTAGAGATTTGCTAGCGGGGGCCACAGATACG.